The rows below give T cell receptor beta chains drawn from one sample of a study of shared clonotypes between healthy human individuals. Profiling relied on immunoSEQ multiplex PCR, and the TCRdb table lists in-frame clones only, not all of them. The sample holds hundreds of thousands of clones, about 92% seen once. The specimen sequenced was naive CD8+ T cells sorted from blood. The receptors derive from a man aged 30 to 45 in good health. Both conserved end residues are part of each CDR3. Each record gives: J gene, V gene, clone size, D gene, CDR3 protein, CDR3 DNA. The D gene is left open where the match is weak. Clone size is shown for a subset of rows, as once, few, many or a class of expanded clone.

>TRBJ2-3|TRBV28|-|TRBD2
CASSFGRGGRFSDTQYF
TGTGCCAGCAGTTTCGGAAGGGGCGGGAGGTTTTCGGATACGCAGTATTTT
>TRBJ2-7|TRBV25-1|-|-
CASSPGNYEQYF
TGTGCCAGCAGTCCCGGGAATTACGAGCAGTACTTC
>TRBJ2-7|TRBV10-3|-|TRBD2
CAISEGTTSGNEQYF
TGTGCCATCAGTGAGGGTACGACTAGCGGGAACGAGCAGTACTTC
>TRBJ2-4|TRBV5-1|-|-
CASSFRAGKNIQYF
TGCGCCAGCAGCTTCCGCGCGGGGAAAAACATTCAGTACTTC
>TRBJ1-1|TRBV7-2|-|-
CASGYPPAEAFF
TGTGCCAGCGGCTACCCCCCCGCTGAAGCTTTCTTT
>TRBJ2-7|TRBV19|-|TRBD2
CASSMRLAGSYEQYF
TGTGCCAGTAGTATGAGACTAGCGGGCTCCTACGAGCAGTACTTC
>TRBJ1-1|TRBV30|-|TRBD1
CAWTPTGYTEAFF
TGTGCCTGGACCCCGACAGGGTACACTGAAGCTTTCTTT
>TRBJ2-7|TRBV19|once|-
CASSIAGTSYEQYF
TGTGCCAGTAGTATAGCCGGGACAAGCTACGAGCAGTACTTC
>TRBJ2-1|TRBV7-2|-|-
CASSYLGTASYNEQFF
TGTGCCAGCAGCTATCTAGGGACCGCTTCGTACAATGAGCAGTTCTTC
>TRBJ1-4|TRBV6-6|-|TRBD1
CASNPTGVDNEKLFF
TGTGCCAGCAACCCGACAGGGGTCGATAATGAAAAACTGTTTTTT
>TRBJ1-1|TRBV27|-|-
CASSFSGNTEAFF
TGTGCCAGCAGTTTTTCCGGAAACACTGAAGCTTTCTTT
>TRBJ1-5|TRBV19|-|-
CASSDSLNWPQHF
TGTGCCAGTAGTGACTCCCTTAACTGGCCCCAGCATTTT
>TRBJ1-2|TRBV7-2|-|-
CASSLEGNDYGYTF
TGTGCCAGCAGCTTAGAGGGAAACGACTATGGCTACACCTTC
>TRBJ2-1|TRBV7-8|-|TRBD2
CASSLPRGTSGSRYNEQFF
TGTGCCAGCAGCTTACCTAGGGGGACAAGCGGGAGTCGGTACAATGAGCAGTTCTTC
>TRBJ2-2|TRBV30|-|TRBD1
CAWSQDGQGGFTGELFF
TGTGCCTGGAGCCAAGATGGACAGGGAGGATTCACCGGGGAGCTGTTTTTT
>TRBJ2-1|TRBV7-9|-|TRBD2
CASSLVASGYSYNEQFF
TGTGCCAGCAGCTTAGTGGCTAGCGGTTACTCCTACAATGAGCAGTTCTTC
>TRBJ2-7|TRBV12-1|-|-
CASSFLGTSGSKTYEQYF
TGTGCCAGCAGCTTTCTAGGGACTAGCGGGAGTAAGACCTACGAGCAGTACTTC
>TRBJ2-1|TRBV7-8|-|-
CASSLMVAESSYNEQFF
TGTGCCAGCAGCTTAATGGTAGCGGAGAGCTCCTACAATGAGCAGTTCTTC
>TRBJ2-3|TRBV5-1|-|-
CASSLDRRATSTDTQYF
TGCGCCAGCAGCTTGGACCGTCGAGCCACTAGCACAGATACGCAGTATTTT
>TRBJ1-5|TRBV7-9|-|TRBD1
CASSLSGQGSDQPQHF
TGTGCCAGCAGCTTATCAGGACAGGGATCGGATCAGCCCCAGCATTTT
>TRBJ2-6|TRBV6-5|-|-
CASSYGGSGANVLTF
TGTGCCAGCAGTTACGGAGGGTCTGGGGCCAACGTCCTGACTTTC
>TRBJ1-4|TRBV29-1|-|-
CSAEVKAREKLFF
TGCAGCGCCGAGGTTAAGGCCCGTGAAAAACTGTTTTTT
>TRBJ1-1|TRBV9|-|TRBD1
CASSVQGATTEAFF
TGTGCCAGCAGCGTACAGGGGGCGACCACTGAAGCTTTCTTT
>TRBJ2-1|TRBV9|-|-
CASSHPTVSQGTYNEQFF
TGTGCCAGCAGTCACCCCACCGTATCGCAGGGAACATACAATGAGCAGTTCTTC
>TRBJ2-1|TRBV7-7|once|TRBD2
CASSLAAGVGSEQFF
TGTGCTAGCAGCTTAGCGGCGGGAGTGGGTAGCGAGCAGTTCTTC
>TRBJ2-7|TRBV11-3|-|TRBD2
CASSSTSGRANEQYF
TGTGCCAGCAGTTCTACTAGCGGGAGGGCCAACGAGCAGTACTTC
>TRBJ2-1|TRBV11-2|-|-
CASSLVNEQFF
TGTGCCAGCAGCCTAGTAAATGAGCAGTTCTTC
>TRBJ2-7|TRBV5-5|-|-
CASSLEGQSYYEQYF
TGTGCCAGCAGCTTGGAGGGGCAAAGTTACTACGAGCAGTACTTC
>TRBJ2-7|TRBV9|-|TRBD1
CASSVRGQGQTYEQYF
TGTGCCAGCAGCGTAAGAGGACAGGGACAGACCTACGAGCAGTACTTC
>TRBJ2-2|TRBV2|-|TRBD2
CASSKTSGSKAGELFF
TGTGCCAGCAGTAAAACTAGCGGGAGTAAAGCCGGGGAGCTGTTTTTT
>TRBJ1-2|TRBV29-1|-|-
CSVEDSNTYYGYTF
TGCAGCGTTGAAGACTCCAATACCTACTATGGCTACACCTTC
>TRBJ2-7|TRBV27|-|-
CASSPPSSYEQYF
TGTGCCAGCAGTCCGCCGAGCTCCTACGAGCAGTACTTC
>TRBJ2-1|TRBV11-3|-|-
CASSSMGAGVNEQFF
TGTGCCAGCAGCTCAATGGGTGCAGGGGTTAATGAGCAGTTCTTC
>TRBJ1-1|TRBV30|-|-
CAWTRSPMNTEAFF
TGTGCCTGGACGCGCTCCCCAATGAACACTGAAGCTTTCTTT
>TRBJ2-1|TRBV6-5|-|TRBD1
CASSSHRDRGQKFF
TGTGCCAGCAGTAGCCACCGGGACAGGGGGCAAAAGTTCTTC
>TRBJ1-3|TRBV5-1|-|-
CASSFAGNTIYF
TGCGCCAGCAGCTTCGCCGGAAACACCATATATTTT